These 30 T cell receptor beta chains were all obtained from the same sample, sequenced in a study of tumor and adjacent non-tumor tissue in lung cancer. TCRbeta libraries were built with three rounds of nested PCR, modified from ARM-PCR. TCRdb processed the multiplex PCR reads anew with MiXCR; each CDR3 protein has one entry. Among almost 75,000 distinct CDR3 sequences listed, around 70% were seen once. This sample's RNA came from whole unsorted tissue. This non-tumor lung sample came from over 3 cm beyond the tumor edge. Input material: distant non-tumor lung tissue. Source of these receptors: a woman aged 45-59 years with non-small cell lung cancer.

Note on this clonotype: Given a much more abundant clone one base away, this may be a read error. V and J are TRBV29-1 and TRBJ1-2, with no clear D. This CDR3 comprises 11 residues. Looked up from germline, CDR1 is SQVTM and CDR2 is ANQGSEA. CDR3 bases: TGCAACGTGCTAGGTCACTATGGCTACACCTTC. The encoded protein is CNVLGHYGYTF.

Of note for this clonotype: Germline is not matched at one junction end, which may reflect a read error. The J gene is TRBJ2-1, the V gene TRBV20-1; the match to TRBD2 covers 8 bases. Germline V gene lookup returns CDR1 DFQATT and CDR2 SNEGSKA (reference sequence). This CDR3 is built from 14 residues. The CDR3 DNA reads TGCAGTGCTAGACGGGGGGGGCCAGGCAATAAGCAGTTCTTC. Translation: CSARRGGPGNKQFF.

This clonotype was detected many times. The V and J genes are TRBV12-3 or TRBV12-4 and TRBJ2-7; TRBD1 matches at 8 bases. Trimming took 6 bases from V and 5 from J; bases not matched to a gene: 9. The CDR3 totals 14 residues. The CDR3 protein is CASRPKGQAHEQYF. DNA of the CDR3: TGTGCCAGCAGACCTAAGGGACAGGCTCACGAGCAGTACTTC.

About this clonotype itself: This may come from a read error, since a much larger clone is one base off. Likely a read error: the CDR3 ends without its conserved phenylalanine or tryptophan. The DNA is omitted, as the CDR3 cannot be located on it reliably, and the CDR3 follows TCRdb's listing. This sequence joins TRBV29-1 and TRBJ2-7; TRBD1, the table's D call, was not compared with the DNA. Germline V gives CDR1 SQVTM, CDR2 ANQGSEA. The CDR3 region is 14 residues in length, termini included. The CDR3 loop is CSVVGTGGVGEQHY.

Concerning this clonotype itself: This clone may be a read error of a much larger clone one base away. The chain recombines TRBV12-3 or TRBV12-4 with TRBJ1-5; the D gene is possibly TRBD1 (5 bases). The J call is in doubt because the DNA end fits TRBJ2-3 better. The CDR3 runs to 16 residues. The CDR3 DNA reads as TGTGCCAGCAGCCCTGGACCACGGCAGGGCAATCAGCCCCAGTATTTT. Its translation: CASSPGPRQGNQPQYF.

As for this clonotype: The junction differs from germline at one of its ends, possibly a read error. V gene TRBV7-3 combines with J gene TRBJ2-1; TRBD1 is a possible D gene (6 bases). CDR1 is SGHTA, CDR2 FQGTGA, per germline. The CDR3 covers 15 residues. The DNA of the CDR3 is TGTGCCAGCAGCTTGACAGGTGACGCCTACAATGAGCATTTATTC. Encoded protein: CASSLTGDAYNEHLF.

Concerning this clonotype itself: This may stem from a read error, because a much larger clone lies one nucleotide away. The genes are TRBV20-1 and TRBJ2-1; 7 bases match TRBD2. CDR3 size: 12 residues. Looked up from germline, CDR1 is DFQATT and CDR2 is SNEGSKA (reference sequence). CDR3 in DNA: TGCAGTTCGGCGGGAGCAAACAATGTGCAGTTCTTC. Translating it yields CSSAGANNVQFF.

This clonotype was counted at least ten times. This chain connects TRBV12-3 or TRBV12-4 to TRBJ1-1; no clear D. Deletions cut 3 bases from V and 0 bases from J, with 8 bases between. This CDR3 region has 14 residues. CDR3 region: CASSLSPVNTEAFF. In DNA form, the CDR3 reads TGTGCCAGCAGTTTGTCCCCAGTGAACACTGAAGCTTTCTTT.

On this clonotype: One end of the junction does not line up with germline, which may come from a read error. V gene TRBV6-1 combines with J gene TRBJ1-5; no firm D call. The CDR3 has 14 amino acids. From germline, CDR1 is MNHNS and CDR2 SASEGT. The CDR3 loop is CASSWRRSNQPQLF. CDR3 bases: TGTGCCAGCTCGTGGAGAAGGAGCAATCAGCCCCAGCTTTTT.

Worth noting for this clonotype: The junction departs from the called germline gene at one end, perhaps through a read error. This chain joins TRBV11-2 and TRBJ2-7, with 8 bases fitting TRBD2. This CDR3 contains 15 residues. The V gene's germline CDR1 is SGHAT and CDR2 FQNNGV. CDR3: CVSRDLREDSYGQYF. The CDR3 nucleotides read TGTGTCAGTAGGGACTTGCGGGAGGACTCCTACGGGCAGTACTTC.

Turning to this clonotype: The junction departs from germline at one end; a sequencing error may be responsible. The rearrangement links TRBV6-2 or TRBV6-3 to TRBJ2-4; no clear D gene. Germline V gene sequence: CDR1 MNHEY, CDR2 SVGEGT. The CDR3 sequence is 15 residues long. The CDR3 DNA is TGTGCCAGTAGTTACTCGACCGTAGCCAAAGACATTCAGAACTTC. It specifies CASSYSTVAKDIQNF.

V is TRBV4-1 and J is TRBJ2-3; D may be TRBD1 (6 bases). Germline-derived CDR1 and CDR2 are MGHRA and YSYEKL. The CDR3 extends over 17 amino acids. V was cut by 3 bases and J by 2 bases, with 18 bases left in between. In DNA form, the CDR3 reads TGCGCCAGCAGCCAGGATCAACAGGGTCGGATCACAGATACGCAGTATTTT. Translating it yields CASSQDQQGRITDTQYF.

The J gene is TRBJ2-6, the V gene TRBV28; 7 nucleotides line up with TRBD1. Germline assignment: CDR1 MDHEN and CDR2 SYDVKM. This CDR3 has 15 residues. The CDR3 nucleotides read TGTATCAGCAGGACAACAGGGGCTGGGGCCAACGTCCTGACTTTC. Its protein product is CISRTTGAGANVLTF.

Comment on this clonotype: It may be a read error: a sequence one base away is much more abundant. The gene calls are TRBV5-5 and TRBJ1-1; D may be TRBD1 (5 bases). CDR1 is SGHKS and CDR2 is YYEKEE in the germline V gene (reference sequence). This CDR3 is 14 amino acids long. Written as DNA, the CDR3 is TGTGTCAGCAGCTTAGACCCAGGGTGGACTGAAGCTTTCTTT. It translates to CVSSLDPGWTEAFF. Full variable domain (missing parts from reference TRBV5-5 and TRBJ1-1): DAGVTQSPTHLIKTRGQQVTLRCSPISGHKSVSWYQQVLGQGPQFIFQYYEKEERGRGNFPDRFSARQFPNYSSELNVNALLLGDSALYLCVSSLDPGWTEAFFGQGTRLTVV.

The rearrangement joins TRBV6-2 or TRBV6-3 to TRBJ2-1; a possible D gene is TRBD1 (7 bases). Deletions cut 6 bases from V and 1 base from J, with 16 bases between. The CDR3 length is 16 residues. From germline, CDR1 is MNHEY and CDR2 SVGEGT. Here the CDR3 reads CASRLRTGLSYNEQFF. Here the CDR3 DNA reads TGTGCCAGCAGACTAAGGACAGGACTATCCTACAATGAGCAGTTCTTC.

A remark on this clonotype: A much larger clone sits a single nucleotide away, making a read error possible. The chain combines TRBV20-1 with TRBJ2-1, with D possibly matching TRBD2 (5 bases). The CDR3 runs to 12 residues. Germline V gene sequence: CDR1 DFQATT, CDR2 SNEGSKA (reference sequence). CDR3 region: CSASGVNNEQSF. The CDR3 DNA follows: TGCAGTGCTAGCGGGGTAAACAATGAGCAGTCCTTC.

Comment on this clonotype: One base away lies a much larger clone, so this may be a sequencing read error. This chain connects TRBV5-4 to TRBJ2-7, with 7 bases matching TRBD1. The CDR3 extends over 14 amino acids. The germline V gene encodes CDR1 SGHNT and CDR2 YYREEE (reference sequence). V trimming: 0 bases; J trimming: 5 bases; junction bases outside the gene matches: 5. The CDR3 reads CASSLEGARNEQYF. In DNA, the CDR3 is TGTGCCAGCAGCTTGGAGGGGGCGCGGAACGAGCAGTACTTC.

The chain recombines TRBV7-9 with TRBJ1-4; D gene uncertain. This CDR3 is built from 15 residues. Germline CDR1 SEHNR, CDR2 FQNEAQ (reference sequence). CDR3 loop: CARSSGDATNEKLFF. The CDR3 DNA reads as TGTGCTAGAAGTTCAGGCGATGCAACTAATGAAAAACTGTTTTTT.

Remarks on this clonotype: One junction end does not reproduce the germline sequence, and a read error may be involved. The chain combines TRBV4-1 with TRBJ1-2; 8 nucleotides match TRBD1. The CDR3 runs 16 residues. Germline CDR1 reads MGHRA; CDR2 reads YSYEKL. CDR3 DNA: TGTGTCAGCAGGCAAGATCTGTACAGGGGGAACTATGGCTACACCTTC. Translated: CVSRQDLYRGNYGYTF.

Notes on this clonotype: The junction shows a germline mismatch at one end, possibly a read error. The chain uses TRBV29-1 and TRBJ1-3; D is uncertain. This CDR3 region has 13 residues. Germline assignment: CDR1 SQVTM and CDR2 ANQGSEA. For the CDR3, the DNA is TGCAACGTCTGGGCTGACTCTGGGAACACCATATATTTT. Its protein is CNVWADSGNTIYF.

The table lists this clonotype with many counts. This sequence joins TRBV4-1 and TRBJ2-5; 11 positions match TRBD2. This CDR3 contains 17 residues. Unmatched junction bases numbered 9, after V lost 5 bases and J lost 1 base. Germline V gives CDR1 MGHRA, CDR2 YSYEKL. CDR3 region: CASSGTRTSGSQETQYF. Here the CDR3 DNA reads TGCGCCAGCAGCGGAACCCGGACTAGCGGGTCCCAAGAGACCCAGTACTTC.

Points on this clonotype: A much larger clonotype is one base distant, so this may be a read error. The chain carries TRBV20-1 and TRBJ1-1, with D uncertain. Deletions cut 6 bases from V and 1 base from J, with 12 bases between. The CDR3 sequence is 13 residues long. The V gene's germline CDR1 is DFQATT and CDR2 SNEGSKA (reference sequence). CDR3 in DNA: TGCAGTGCGAGAACACGGAGGAACACTGAAGCTTTCTTT. Protein product: CSARTRRNTEAFF.

This clonotype was detected only once. A much larger clonotype is one base distant, so this may be a read error. The chain couples TRBV10-3 to TRBJ2-7, with D possibly being TRBD1 or TRBD2 (5 bases each). There are 13 residues in the CDR3. From germline, CDR1 is ENHRY and CDR2 SYGVKD. The CDR3 nucleotides are TGTGTCATCAGTGGGACGGTTACCTACGAGCAGTACTTC. The encoded protein is CVISGTVTYEQYF.

As regards this clonotype: This may come from a read error, since a much larger clone is one base off. The chain joins TRBV20-1 to TRBJ2-5, with unresolved D. The CDR3 sequence is 13 residues long. CDR1 DFQATT and CDR2 SNEGSKA come from the germline V gene (reference sequence). V was cut by 5 bases and J by 4 bases, with 14 bases left in between. The CDR3 loop reads CSAPAHGSETQYF. The CDR3 region has the DNA TGCAGTGCTCCGGCGCATGGCTCAGAGACCCAGTACTTC.

A remark on this clonotype: The conserved final phenylalanine or tryptophan is absent from the CDR3, which likely points to a read error. The V gene is TRBV11-2, the J gene TRBJ2-6, with D perhaps matching TRBD2 (6 bases). CDR3 length: 15 residues. Germline loops: CDR1 SGHAT, CDR2 FQNNGV. In DNA form, the CDR3 reads TGTGCCAGCAGCCTAGGCGGGGTCTGGGCCAACATCCTGACTTTA. This codes for CASSLGGVWANILTL.

This clonotype was seen a few times. One end of the junction varies from germline; a read error may be responsible. The gene calls are TRBV20-1 and TRBJ2-5; possible D gene TRBD2, 6 bases. Germline V gene data show CDR1 as DFQATT and CDR2 as SNEGSKA (reference sequence). The CDR3 has 14 residues. The CDR3 DNA reads as TGCAGTACTAGCACGGGAGCCCCTGGGGAGACCCAGTACTTC. Translation: CSTSTGAPGETQYF.

V gene TRBV11-1 combines with J gene TRBJ2-1, with 9 bases that match TRBD2. Germline V lookup: CDR1 SGHAT, CDR2 FQDESV (reference sequence). The CDR3 is 16 amino acids. V lost 5 bases to trimming and J lost 7 bases; unmatched junction nucleotides: 12. The CDR3: CASSHLTSGIRNEQFF. In nucleotides, the CDR3 is TGTGCCAGCAGCCATCTGACTAGCGGAATTCGTAATGAGCAGTTCTTC.

The chain joins TRBV11-2 to TRBJ2-5, with D possibly TRBD2 on 5 matching bases. The length of the CDR3 is 16 residues. The V gene's germline CDR1 is SGHAT and CDR2 FQNNGV. Trimming stripped 0 bases from V and 7 bases from J, with 18 bases between. The DNA of the CDR3 is TGTGCCAGCAGCTTAGAGGCCTCGGGATCCAATGGGACCCAGTACTTC. The encoded protein is CASSLEASGSNGTQYF.

Note on this clonotype: The junction departs from germline at one end; a sequencing error may be responsible. The genes are TRBV20-1 and TRBJ1-1; D is unclear. The CDR3 loop spans 11 amino acids. Looked up from germline, CDR1 is DFQATT and CDR2 is SNEGSKA (reference sequence). The CDR3: CIADRGPEAFF. CDR3 bases: TGCATTGCTGACCGCGGCCCTGAAGCTTTCTTT.

A word on this clonotype: One base away lies a much larger clone, so this may be a sequencing read error. The CDR3 ends on some other residue instead of the conserved phenylalanine or tryptophan, so this is likely a read error. This chain connects TRBV20-1 to TRBJ2-1; the D gene is possibly TRBD2 (5 bases). The germline V gene has CDR1 DFQATT and CDR2 SNEGSKA (reference sequence). Trimming took off 1 base at V and 0 bases at J, with 16 bases between the two ends. This CDR3 has 17 residues. This CDR3 is CSARGVRGLSSYNEQFC. The CDR3 nucleotides are TGCAGTGCTAGAGGTGTTCGGGGATTAAGCTCCTACAATGAGCAGTTCTGC.